Included here is one T cell receptor beta chain sequence, with context. The data were obtained in a study of cytomegalovirus exposure and HLA in healthy donors. CDR1 SGHDN and CDR2 FVKESK come from the germline V gene. The CDR3 length is 15 residues. The V and J ends lost 6 bases and 4 bases respectively, with 18 bases between them. The primer mix had 60 Vbeta and 13 Jbeta primers. TCRdb keeps only in-frame clones here, not all; method: immunoSEQ multiplex PCR. The sample records about 140,000 clones, approximately 80% being singletons. The sequencing sample was made of PBMCs. This receptor was identified in a female donor in good health and CMV-seronegative. The gene calls are TRBV14 and TRBJ2-5; maybe TRBD2 (7 bases). The CDR3 bases are TGTGCCAGCAGTCGAAGTAGGGGGGGCCGAGAGACCCAGTACTTC. It encodes CASSRSRGGRETQYF.